These 9 T cell receptor beta chains share one sample of origin, sequenced in a study of response to subunit inactivated influenza vaccine. Via MiXCR, TCRdb re-called the RT-PCR reads, giving one row per CDR3 protein. The profile covers about 570,000 distinct CDR3 sequences, with about 10% appearing a single time and around 10% taken by the ten largest. This sample also belongs to another study, concerning T cells expressing NK-cell markers. That work states: 5'RACE template switching built TCR beta cDNA with unique molecular identifiers.

Sequencing used PBMCs from blood, obtained on the day of vaccination. The receptors come from a man in his fifties or sixties who received an inactivated influenza vaccine.

This clonotype was seen a handful of times. This chain connects TRBV20-1 to TRBJ2-3; weak D call: TRBD1 (6 bases). Germline CDR1 and CDR2: DFQATT and SNEGSKA (reference sequence). V was shortened by 0 bases and J by 4 bases, with 11 bases between the two germline ends. The CDR3 totals 14 residues. CDR3: CSARDYRQADTQYF. The CDR3 region has the DNA TGCAGTGCTAGAGATTATCGACAGGCAGATACGCAGTATTTT.

This clonotype appeared a few times. The chain has TRBV6-1 and TRBJ1-5, with D tentatively TRBD1 (6 bases). CDR1 MNHNS and CDR2 SASEGT come from the germline V gene. The V gene lost 6 bases and the J gene lost 1 base, with 13 bases spanning the gap. This CDR3 contains 15 residues. CDR3 residues: CASRQTGMSNQPQHF. CDR3 DNA: TGTGCCAGCAGGCAAACAGGGATGAGCAATCAGCCCCAGCATTTT.

This clonotype was seen repeatedly, ten times or more. The rearrangement joins TRBV10-3 to TRBJ1-4; D unresolved. The CDR3 extends over 15 amino acids. Looked up from germline, CDR1 is ENHRY and CDR2 is SYGVKD. Between the trimmed V and J ends, which lost 3 bases and 3 bases, there was a span of 11 bases. The CDR3 nucleotides read TGTGCCATCAGTGATGGAGGGCTGTCTAATGAAAAACTGTTTTTT. It is translated as CAISDGGLSNEKLFF.

The rearrangement links TRBV10-3 to TRBJ2-2; TRBD2 agrees at 11 bases. The CDR3 loop spans 17 amino acids. CDR1 and CDR2 (germline): ENHRY, SYGVKD. The ends lost 6 bases at V and 4 bases at J; junction bases unmatched: 10. As DNA, the CDR3 is TGTGCCATCAGAGATCCGGGACTAGCGGTCAGCACCGGGGAGCTGTTTTTT. It encodes CAIRDPGLAVSTGELFF.

Only a few counts were recorded for this clonotype. This chain joins TRBV3-1 and TRBJ2-1; D is uncertain. Trimming removed 1 base at V and 0 bases at J, with 7 bases between. The CDR3 consists of 15 residues. Germline values: CDR1 LGHDT, CDR2 YNNKEL (reference sequence). CDR3 sequence (DNA): TGTGCCAGCAGCCAAGGACTCAGCTCCTACAATGAGCAGTTCTTC. It yields the protein CASSQGLSSYNEQFF.

This clonotype showed up many times. The chain links TRBV12-3 or TRBV12-4 to TRBJ2-3; D possibly matches TRBD1 or TRBD2 (5 bases each). CDR3 length: 16 amino acids. The V end was cut by 7 bases, the J end by 0 bases, with 17 bases between. The CDR3 protein is CASTSTGTVSTDTQYF. The CDR3, as DNA: TGTGCCAGCACCTCGACCGGGACCGTCAGCACAGATACGCAGTATTTT.

The rearrangement links TRBV6-1 to TRBJ2-1, with TRBD2 matching over 13 bases. This CDR3 is built from 15 residues. Germline assignment: CDR1 MNHNS and CDR2 SASEGT. The J segment lost 6 bases and the V segment lost 6 bases, leaving 5 bases of the junction unmatched. Written as DNA, the CDR3 is TGTGCCAGCAGATGGACTAGCGGGAGTCTCAATGAGCAGTTCTTC. Its translation: CASRWTSGSLNEQFF.

This clonotype was picked up many times. The chain couples TRBV12-3 or TRBV12-4 to TRBJ2-3; D uncertain. CDR3 length: 13 residues. V was cut by 3 bases and J by 2 bases, with 6 bases left in between. The CDR3 nucleotides are TGTGCCAGCAGTTTGCGACTCACAGATACGCAGTATTTT. Its translation is CASSLRLTDTQYF.

In its sample, this clonotype was seen many times. The rearrangement joins TRBV28 to TRBJ2-7, with D unclear. This CDR3 region has 12 residues. The V end was cut by 6 bases, the J end by 4 bases, with 10 bases between. CDR1 and CDR2 (germline): MDHEN, SYDVKM. CDR3 residues: CASSPPAYEQYF. The CDR3 bases are TGTGCCAGCAGCCCGCCAGCGTACGAGCAGTACTTC.